The clone carrying this TCR beta chain came up many times. Its specificity is not known. The V and J ends lost 5 bases and 5 bases respectively, with 10 bases between them. The CDR3 extends over 14 amino acids. The germline gives CDR1 SGHVS, CDR2 FNYEAQ. These data come from a study of identical twins. Study-wide results and limits: Models came in too low on out-of-frame TCR alpha sharing in monozygotic twins.

Each CDR3 protein is one row after TCRdb ran MiXCR on the 5' RACE reads. Of fewer than 650,000 distinct CDR3 sequences listed, 7.5% to 10% are singletons. The same sample was also used in a study of yellow fever vaccine responses in identical twins.

This TCR derives from a woman in her late teens or twenties in good health. This rearrangement joins TRBV7-6 to TRBJ1-6; D not certain. Sequences were obtained from PBMCs. The CDR3 coding sequence is TGTGCCAGCAGCGTTAAGGCCGATAATTCACCCCTCCACTTT. It encodes CASSVKADNSPLHF.